This T cell receptor (beta chain) was retrieved from a study of glioma-infiltrating T cells after dendritic cell vaccination. About the study: Glioblastoma patients came from Phase I and II dendritic cell vaccination trials. Patients received autologous tumor lysate-pulsed dendritic cell vaccination between 2003 and 2012.

Input was around 2.1 ug genomic DNA, or all available if less. Using immunoSEQ multiplex PCR, the repertoire was profiled, and TCRdb retains in-frame clones only, with some absent. The profile shows some 30,000 clones, roughly 90% of them singletons. Between the trimmed V and J ends, which lost 6 bases and 3 bases, there was a span of 11 bases. This CDR3 is built from 13 residues. Germline CDR1 and CDR2: SNHLY and FYNNEI. Blood PBMC samples: pre-vaccination, two weeks post third vaccination, and at tumor progression. This specimen consisted of blood, obtained before dendritic cell vaccination. The sequence was collected from a human donor with glioblastoma. J is TRBJ1-2 and V is TRBV2; D may be TRBD1 (6 bases). CDR3 sequence reads: CASSETGDYGYTF. The CDR3, as DNA: TGTGCCAGCAGCGAGACAGGCGACTATGGCTACACCTTC.